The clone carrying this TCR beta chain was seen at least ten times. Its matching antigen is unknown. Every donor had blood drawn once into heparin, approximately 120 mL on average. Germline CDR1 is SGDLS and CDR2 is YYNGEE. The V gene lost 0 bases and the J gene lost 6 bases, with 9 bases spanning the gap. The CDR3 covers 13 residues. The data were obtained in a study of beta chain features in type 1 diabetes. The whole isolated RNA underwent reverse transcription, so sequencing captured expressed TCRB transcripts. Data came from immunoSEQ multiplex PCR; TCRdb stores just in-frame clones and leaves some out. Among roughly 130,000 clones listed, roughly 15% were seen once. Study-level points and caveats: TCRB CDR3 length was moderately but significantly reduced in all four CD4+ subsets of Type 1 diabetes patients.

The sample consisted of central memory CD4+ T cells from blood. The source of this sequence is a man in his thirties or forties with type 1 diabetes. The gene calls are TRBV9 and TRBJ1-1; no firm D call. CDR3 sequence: CASSVEPESEAFF. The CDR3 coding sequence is TGTGCCAGCAGCGTAGAGCCGGAATCTGAAGCTTTCTTT.